Reported below is one T cell receptor beta chain. TCRdb re-analyzed the 5' RACE reads; it lists each CDR3 protein once, without DNA. With around 470,000 distinct CDR3 sequences in the sample, the ten largest clones hold around 1.4%. These data are taken from a study of T cells expressing NK-cell markers. This CDR3 has 14 amino acids. CDR1 is LGHDT and CDR2 is YNNKEL in the germline V gene (reference sequence). The chain combines TRBV3-1 with TRBJ1-2; the TCRdb D gene call, TRBD1, has no DNA to confirm it. The specimen was blood T cells: a sorted CD56 or NKG2C T cell subset, CD4+ or CD8+ T cells, or bulk PBMC T cells (not recorded which). The TCR sequence derives from a woman aged 45-60 years in good health. The CDR3 here is CASSQGGELGGYTF.